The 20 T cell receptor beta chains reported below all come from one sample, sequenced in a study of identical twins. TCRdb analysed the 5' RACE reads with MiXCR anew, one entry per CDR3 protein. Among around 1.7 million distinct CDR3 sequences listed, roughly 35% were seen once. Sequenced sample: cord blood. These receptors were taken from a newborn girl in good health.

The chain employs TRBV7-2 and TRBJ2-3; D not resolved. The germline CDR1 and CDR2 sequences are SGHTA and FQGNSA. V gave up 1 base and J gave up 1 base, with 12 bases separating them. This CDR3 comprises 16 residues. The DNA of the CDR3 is TGTGCCAGCAGCTTAGGATATGGTCTAGGCACAGATACGCAGTATTTT. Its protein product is CASSLGYGLGTDTQYF. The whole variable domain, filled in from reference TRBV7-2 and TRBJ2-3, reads GAGVSQSPSNKVTEKGKDVELRCDPISGHTALYWYRQSLGQGLEFLIYFQGNSAPDKSGLPSDRFSAERTGGSVSTLTIQRTQQEDSAVYLCASSLGYGLGTDTQYFGPGTRLTVL.

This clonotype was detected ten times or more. The chain's CDR3 is CASSLSSNYEQYF. For the CDR3, the DNA is TGTGCCAGCAGTTTATCGTCGAACTACGAGCAGTACTTC. This chain joins TRBV27 and TRBJ2-7; unclear D gene. The germline CDR1 and CDR2 sequences are MNHEY and SMNVEV (reference sequence). Between the trimmed V and J ends, which lost 0 bases and 3 bases, there was a span of 6 bases. The CDR3 contains 13 residues.

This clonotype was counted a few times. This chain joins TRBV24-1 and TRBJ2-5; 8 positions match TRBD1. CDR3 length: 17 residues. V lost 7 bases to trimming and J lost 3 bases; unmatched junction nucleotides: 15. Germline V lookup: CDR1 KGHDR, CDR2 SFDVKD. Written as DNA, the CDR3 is TGTGCCACCAGGTCCAACAGGGGGAGATATGGTAAAGAGACCCAGTACTTC. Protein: CATRSNRGRYGKETQYF.

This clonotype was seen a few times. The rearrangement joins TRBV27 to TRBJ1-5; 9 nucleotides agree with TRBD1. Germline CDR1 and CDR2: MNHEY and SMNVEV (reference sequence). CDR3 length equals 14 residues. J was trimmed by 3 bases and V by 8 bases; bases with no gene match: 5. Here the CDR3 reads CASAGQGFNQPQHF. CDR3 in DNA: TGTGCCAGCGCGGGACAGGGTTTCAATCAGCCCCAGCATTTT.

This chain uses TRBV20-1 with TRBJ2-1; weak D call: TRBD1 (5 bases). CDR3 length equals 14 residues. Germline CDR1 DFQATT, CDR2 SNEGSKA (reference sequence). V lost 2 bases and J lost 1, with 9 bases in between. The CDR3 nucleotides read TGCAGTGCTAGAAGTGGGGCATCCTACAATGAGCAGTTCTTC. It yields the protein CSARSGASYNEQFF.

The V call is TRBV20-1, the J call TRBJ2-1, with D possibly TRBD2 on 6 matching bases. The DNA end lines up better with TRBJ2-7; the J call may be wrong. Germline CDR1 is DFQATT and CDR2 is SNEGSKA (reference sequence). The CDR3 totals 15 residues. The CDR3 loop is CSATRGLWDYNEQYF. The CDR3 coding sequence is TGCAGTGCTACCCGAGGACTATGGGATTACAATGAGCAGTACTTC.

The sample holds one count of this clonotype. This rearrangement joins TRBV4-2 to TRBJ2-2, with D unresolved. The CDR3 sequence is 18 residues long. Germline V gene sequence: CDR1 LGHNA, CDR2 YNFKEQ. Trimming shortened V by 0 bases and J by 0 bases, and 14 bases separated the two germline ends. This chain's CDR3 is CASSQDGWLYANTGELFF. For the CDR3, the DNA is TGTGCCAGCAGCCAAGACGGCTGGCTTTATGCGAACACCGGGGAGCTGTTTTTT.

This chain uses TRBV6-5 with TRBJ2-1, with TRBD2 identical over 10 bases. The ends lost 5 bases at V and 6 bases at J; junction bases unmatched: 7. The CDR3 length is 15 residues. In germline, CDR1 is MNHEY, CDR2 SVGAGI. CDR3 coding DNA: TGTGCCAGCAGTCAGAGCGGGAGGGCCCTCAATGAGCAGTTCTTC. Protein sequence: CASSQSGRALNEQFF.

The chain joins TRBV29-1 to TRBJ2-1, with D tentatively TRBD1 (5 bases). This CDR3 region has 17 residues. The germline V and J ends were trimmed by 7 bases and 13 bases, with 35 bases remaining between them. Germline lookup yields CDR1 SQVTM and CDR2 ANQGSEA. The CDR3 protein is CSAPFGAHSRVQETQFF. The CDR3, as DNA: TGCAGCGCCCCTTTTGGGGCTCACTCTCGCGTACAAGAGACCCAGTTCTTC.

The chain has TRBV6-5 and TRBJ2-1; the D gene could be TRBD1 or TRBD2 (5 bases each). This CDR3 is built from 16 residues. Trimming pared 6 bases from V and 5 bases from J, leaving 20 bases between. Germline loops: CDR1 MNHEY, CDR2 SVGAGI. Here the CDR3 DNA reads TGTGCCAGCAGCGGCCCCCCGGGACGGAACAACAATGAGCAGTTCTTC. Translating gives CASSGPPGRNNNEQFF.

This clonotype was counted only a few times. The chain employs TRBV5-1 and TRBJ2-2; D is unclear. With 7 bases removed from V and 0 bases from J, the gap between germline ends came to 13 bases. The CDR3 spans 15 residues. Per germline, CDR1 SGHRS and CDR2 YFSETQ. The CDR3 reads CASCPSHSNTGELFF. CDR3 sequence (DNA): TGCGCCAGCTGCCCAAGCCATTCGAACACCGGGGAGCTGTTTTTT.

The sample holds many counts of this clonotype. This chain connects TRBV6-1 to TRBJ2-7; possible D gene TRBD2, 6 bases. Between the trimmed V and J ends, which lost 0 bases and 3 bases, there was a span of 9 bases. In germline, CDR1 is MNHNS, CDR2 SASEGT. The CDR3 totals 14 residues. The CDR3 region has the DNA TGTGCCAGCAGTGAAGCGCGGGGCAGCTACGAGCAGTACTTC. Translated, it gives CASSEARGSYEQYF.

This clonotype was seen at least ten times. CDR3: CASSYSLDTQYF. DNA of the CDR3: TGTGCCAGCAGTTACAGTCTGGATACGCAGTATTTT. The chain couples TRBV6-6 to TRBJ2-3; D gene unclear. Trimming stripped 2 bases from V and 6 bases from J, with 6 bases between. Looked up from germline, CDR1 is MNHNY and CDR2 is SVGAGI (reference sequence). The CDR3 is made up of 12 amino acids.

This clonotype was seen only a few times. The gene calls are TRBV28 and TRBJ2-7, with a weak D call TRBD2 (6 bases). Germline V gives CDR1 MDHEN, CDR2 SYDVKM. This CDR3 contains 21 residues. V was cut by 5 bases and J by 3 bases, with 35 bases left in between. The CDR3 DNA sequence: TGTGCCAGCAGTCCAACGCTCCCAACCTTAGCCGGGAGAGGGCTACTCTACGAGCAGTACTTC. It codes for CASSPTLPTLAGRGLLYEQYF.

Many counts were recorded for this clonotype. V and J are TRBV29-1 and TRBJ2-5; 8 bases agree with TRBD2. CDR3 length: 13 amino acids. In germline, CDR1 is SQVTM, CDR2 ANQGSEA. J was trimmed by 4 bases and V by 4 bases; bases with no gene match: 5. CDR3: CSVVTSVLETQYF. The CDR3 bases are TGCAGCGTTGTGACTAGCGTACTAGAGACCCAGTACTTC.

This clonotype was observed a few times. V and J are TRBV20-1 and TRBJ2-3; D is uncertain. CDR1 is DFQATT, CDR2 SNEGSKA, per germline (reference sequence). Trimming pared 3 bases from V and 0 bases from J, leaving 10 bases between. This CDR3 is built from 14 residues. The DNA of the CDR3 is TGCAGTGCTAGTCGCTTTGGAAGCACAGATACGCAGTATTTT. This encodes CSASRFGSTDTQYF.

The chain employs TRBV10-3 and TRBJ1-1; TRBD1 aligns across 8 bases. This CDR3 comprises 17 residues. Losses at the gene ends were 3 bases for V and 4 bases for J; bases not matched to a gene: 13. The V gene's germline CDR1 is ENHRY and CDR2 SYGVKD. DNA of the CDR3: TGTGCCATCAGTGATATAGAGGTGGGAACAGGGGGCACTGAAGCTTTCTTT. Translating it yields CAISDIEVGTGGTEAFF.

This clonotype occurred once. CDR3 sequence reads: CASSTGTSPRHEQYF. The CDR3 nucleotides are TGCGCCAGCAGCACCGGGACTTCTCCAAGGCACGAGCAGTACTTC. V and J are TRBV5-1 and TRBJ2-4, with D maybe TRBD2 (6 bases). The J call may be in error: the DNA end matches TRBJ2-7 better. This CDR3 comprises 15 residues. The germline V gene encodes CDR1 SGHRS and CDR2 YFSETQ.

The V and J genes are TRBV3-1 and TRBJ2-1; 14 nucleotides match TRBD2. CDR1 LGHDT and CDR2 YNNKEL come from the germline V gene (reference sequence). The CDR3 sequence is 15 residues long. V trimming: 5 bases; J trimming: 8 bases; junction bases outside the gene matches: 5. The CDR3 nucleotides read TGTGCCAGCAGCTGGACTAGCGGGGGGTCCGATGAGCAGTTCTTC. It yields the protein CASSWTSGGSDEQFF.

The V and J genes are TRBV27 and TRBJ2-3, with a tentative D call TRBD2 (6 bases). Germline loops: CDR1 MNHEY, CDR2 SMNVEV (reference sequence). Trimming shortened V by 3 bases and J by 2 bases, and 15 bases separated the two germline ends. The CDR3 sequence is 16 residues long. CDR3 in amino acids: CASSLEGPKYTDTQYF. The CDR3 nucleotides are TGTGCCAGCAGTTTGGAGGGTCCCAAATACACAGATACGCAGTATTTT.